This entry lists 21 T cell receptor beta chains sequenced from one sample in a study of T cells after yellow fever vaccination. MiXCR was run by TCRdb on the 5' RACE reads, yielding one entry per CDR3 protein. Of roughly 68,000 distinct CDR3 sequences detected, about 6% appear once; the ten largest clones hold 30% to 45%. The input for sequencing was CD8+ T cells sorted from PBMCs, taken roughly seven weeks after the first yellow fever vaccination. Source of these receptors: a man aged 18 to 30 who received the YFV17D yellow fever vaccine.

This clonotype was detected many times. This chain joins TRBV4-1 and TRBJ1-2; maybe TRBD1 (5 bases). The ends were cut back, 1 base at V and 8 bases at J, with 17 bases in the middle. From germline, CDR1 is MGHRA and CDR2 YSYEKL. The CDR3 has 15 residues. DNA of the CDR3: TGCGCCAGCAGCCAAGGGCGGGACGGCGTGCCCGGCTACACCTTC. This sequence encodes CASSQGRDGVPGYTF.

Many counts were recorded for this clonotype. The rearrangement links TRBV5-1 to TRBJ2-3; 9 bases align to TRBD2. CDR3 length: 15 amino acids. The V and J ends lost 4 bases and 0 bases, in that order; junction bases with no gene match: 3. From germline, CDR1 is SGHRS and CDR2 YFSETQ. CDR3 protein: CASSPAGGSTDTQYF. The CDR3 bases are TGCGCCAGCAGCCCAGCGGGGGGAAGCACAGATACGCAGTATTTT.

This clonotype was observed a few times. V gene TRBV4-3 combines with J gene TRBJ2-3; TRBD2 might be the D (5 bases). V lost 4 bases, J lost 2 bases, and 13 bases lay in between. Germline CDR1 and CDR2: LGHNA and YSLEER. The CDR3 spans 15 residues. CDR3: CASSRGAEYTDTQYF. DNA of the CDR3: TGCGCCAGCAGCCGCGGAGCGGAGTACACAGATACGCAGTATTTT.

The sample holds a few counts of this clonotype. The chain links TRBV20-1 to TRBJ2-1, with D uncertain. Looked up from germline, CDR1 is DFQATT and CDR2 is SNEGSKA (reference sequence). The CDR3 is 14 residues long. V lost 5 bases, J lost 2 bases, and 13 bases lay in between. CDR3 region: CSAQPAVAYNEQFF. CDR3 DNA: TGCAGTGCTCAACCCGCGGTAGCCTACAATGAGCAGTTCTTC.

In its sample, this clonotype was seen many times. The chain employs TRBV27 and TRBJ2-2, with D unclear. V lost 2 bases, J lost 7 bases, and 11 bases lay in between. The CDR3 extends over 14 amino acids. Germline lookup yields CDR1 MNHEY and CDR2 SMNVEV (reference sequence). The CDR3 reads CASSLLLKGGELFF. CDR3 bases: TGTGCCAGCAGTTTACTTCTCAAGGGCGGGGAGCTGTTTTTT.

This clonotype was detected a few times. The chain is built from TRBV27 and TRBJ1-1; D is perhaps TRBD1 (5 bases). V lost 3 bases, J lost 5 bases, and 16 bases lay in between. The CDR3 is 15 residues long. Germline loops: CDR1 MNHEY, CDR2 SMNVEV (reference sequence). In DNA, the CDR3 is TGTGCCAGCAGTTTTAGTGTCGGGGAGGGGACTGAAGCTTTCTTT. Residues: CASSFSVGEGTEAFF.

This clonotype was seen a few times. The J gene is TRBJ2-1, the V gene TRBV27, with 9 bases aligning to TRBD1. The CDR3 spans 17 residues. Germline-derived CDR1 and CDR2 are MNHEY and SMNVEV (reference sequence). The ends lost 0 bases at V and 5 bases at J; junction bases unmatched: 8. CDR3 loop: CASSLSYGTGIHNEQFF. In DNA, the CDR3 is TGTGCCAGCAGTTTATCCTATGGGACAGGGATTCACAATGAGCAGTTCTTC.

This clonotype was observed a few times. V is TRBV20-1 and J is TRBJ1-2, with a weak D call TRBD1 (5 bases). V was shortened by 5 bases and J by 0 bases, with 13 bases between the two germline ends. The CDR3 extends over 14 amino acids. CDR1 and CDR2 from the germline V gene are DFQATT and SNEGSKA (reference sequence). The CDR3 nucleotides read TGCAGTGCTCTCGACAGCCCAACTAACTATGGCTACACCTTC. As protein: CSALDSPTNYGYTF.

The chain is built from TRBV4-1 and TRBJ1-2, with 9 bases aligning to TRBD1. CDR1 is MGHRA and CDR2 is YSYEKL in the germline V gene. After removal of 3 bases from V and 5 bases from J, the junction contained 13 bases not matched to a gene. CDR3 length: 17 amino acids. CDR3 sequence: CASSQTDTGGEGYGYTF. The CDR3 nucleotides read TGCGCCAGCAGCCAGACCGATACAGGGGGCGAAGGGTATGGCTACACCTTC.

This clonotype was counted between two and nine times. The chain has TRBV12-3 or TRBV12-4 and TRBJ2-1; no reliable D call. The V end lost 5 bases, the J end lost 5 bases, and 7 bases lay between the germline ends. The CDR3 runs to 12 residues. Here the CDR3 DNA reads TGTGCCAGCAGTCCAGACAACAATGAGCAGTTCTTC. Amino acid sequence: CASSPDNNEQFF.

This clonotype was found a few times. The chain uses TRBV5-4 and TRBJ1-2, with a weak D call TRBD1 (6 bases). V was shortened by 5 bases and J by 4 bases, with 12 bases between the two germline ends. From germline, CDR1 is SGHNT and CDR2 YYREEE (reference sequence). The CDR3 totals 13 residues. The CDR3 nucleotides read TGTGCCAGCAGATTTAGAGGGGGCTATGGCTACACCTTC. Translated, it gives CASRFRGGYGYTF.

At least ten counts were recorded for this clonotype. The chain recombines TRBV5-1 with TRBJ2-6; no reliable D call. V was cut by 3 bases and J by 2 bases, with 9 bases left in between. The germline V gene encodes CDR1 SGHRS and CDR2 YFSETQ. The CDR3 is 15 amino acids. This chain's CDR3 is CASSYGWAGANVLTF. DNA of the CDR3: TGCGCCAGCAGCTATGGATGGGCTGGGGCCAACGTCCTGACTTTC.

The V gene is TRBV21-1, the J gene TRBJ2-7; the listed D gene, TRBD2, was not tested against the DNA. TRBV21-1 is shown as a pseudogene. The CDR3 runs to 17 residues. The CDR3 DNA sequence: TGTGCCAGCAGCAAATCAACGGGAGGGAACCCAGGGAACGAGCAGTACGTC. This codes for CASSKSTGGNPGNEQYV.

This clonotype has a count of ten or more. The CDR3, as DNA: TGCGCCAGCAGCCAAGATCCGGGGGGGCCGAAGGACGAGCAGTACTTC. Protein product: CASSQDPGGPKDEQYF. The V call is TRBV4-3, the J call TRBJ2-7; 8 nucleotides agree with TRBD2. This CDR3 has 16 residues. In germline, CDR1 is LGHNA, CDR2 YSLEER. J lost 5 bases, V lost 0 bases, and 9 bases had no gene match.

The CDR3 reads CARTEGGVRGSYNEQFF. CDR3 nucleotide sequence: TGCGCCAGGACCGAGGGCGGGGTCAGAGGCTCCTACAATGAGCAGTTCTTC. The chain has TRBV10-1 and TRBJ2-1; weak D call: TRBD2 (6 bases). The CDR3 length is 17 residues. Between the trimmed V and J ends, which lost 9 bases and 0 bases, there was a span of 21 bases. Germline V gene lookup returns CDR1 WNHNN and CDR2 SYGVQD (reference sequence).

This clonotype was recorded many times. The chain links TRBV9 to TRBJ2-3; D is unclear. Germline V gene lookup returns CDR1 SGDLS and CDR2 YYNGEE. There are 12 residues in the CDR3. Trimming took off 6 bases at V and 2 bases at J, with 7 bases between the two ends. CDR3 coding DNA: TGTGCCAGCACTACTAACACAGATACGCAGTATTTT. Protein: CASTTNTDTQYF.

The chain has TRBV20-1 and TRBJ2-3; D is undetermined. Trimming removed 5 bases at V and 1 base at J, with 4 bases between. The CDR3 is made up of 11 amino acids. Per the germline V gene, CDR1 is DFQATT and CDR2 is SNEGSKA (reference sequence). The CDR3 region is CSAGRTDTQYF. The CDR3 nucleotides are TGCAGTGCTGGACGCACAGATACGCAGTATTTT.

The table lists this clonotype with many counts. The rearrangement links TRBV7-9 to TRBJ2-1; D unclear. Looked up from germline, CDR1 is SEHNR and CDR2 is FQNEAQ (reference sequence). The CDR3 has 12 residues. Trimming left V 8 bases short and J 4 bases short, with 9 bases between. This chain's CDR3 is CASHAAYNEQFF. DNA for the CDR3: TGTGCCAGCCACGCGGCTTACAATGAGCAGTTCTTC. Based on the CDR3 plus reference TRBV7-9 and TRBJ2-1, the full variable domain is DTGVSQNPRHKITKRGQNVTFRCDPISEHNRLYWYRQTLGQGPEFLTYFQNEAQLEKSRLLSDRFSAERPKGSFSTLEIQRTEQGDSAMYLCASHAAYNEQFFGPGTRLTVL.

The DNA of the CDR3 is TGTGCCAGCAGCTTAGGGGGGGACGGGGACTATGGCTACACCTTC. Residues: CASSLGGDGDYGYTF. V usage is TRBV7-9 and J usage is TRBJ1-2, with a weak D call TRBD1 (5 bases). Trimming removed 1 base from V and 3 bases from J, with 12 bases in between. The CDR3 loop spans 15 amino acids. Germline V gene lookup returns CDR1 SEHNR and CDR2 FQNEAQ (reference sequence).

The chain uses TRBV4-1 and TRBJ1-1; the D is unclear. The CDR3 contains 14 residues. Germline CDR1 and CDR2: MGHRA and YSYEKL. The ends were cut back, 4 bases at V and 4 bases at J, with 13 bases in the middle. The chain's CDR3 is CASSRPEGPTEAFF. In nucleotides, the CDR3 is TGCGCCAGCAGCCGACCCGAAGGTCCCACTGAAGCTTTCTTT.

This clonotype was seen only a few times. The chain carries TRBV6-2 or TRBV6-3 and TRBJ2-1; 12 bases map to TRBD2. From germline, CDR1 is MNHEY and CDR2 SVGEGT. The CDR3 is made up of 15 amino acids. V lost 6 bases to trimming and J lost 7 bases; unmatched junction nucleotides: 7. The CDR3 sequence: CASSDGLAGGNEQFF. Here the CDR3 DNA reads TGTGCCAGCAGCGATGGGCTAGCGGGGGGGAATGAGCAGTTCTTC.